Listed below are T cell receptor beta chains from one sample, sequenced in a study of sequential checkpoint blockade in melanoma. Data came from immunoSEQ multiplex PCR; TCRdb stores just in-frame clones and leaves some out. Here the sample spans some 19,000 clones, about 69% being singletons. The sample consisted of CD8+ T cells sorted from blood (inferred from file names), taken from a patient given nivolumab and ipilimumab in sequence. Receptor source: a human donor with melanoma. The conserved cysteine and the conserved F or W are not part of the CDR3 here. Not every row has a clone size; where given, it reads once, few, many or a size class.

12	TRBJ2-7	.	TRBV19	ASSIQGSSYEQY
16	TRBJ2-1	once	TRBV4-1	ASSQWVPSGGAYNEQF
13	TRBJ1-3	.	TRBV28	ASSLPDRAHNTIY
12	TRBJ2-7	once	TRBV28	ASSLDRDGYEQY
16	TRBJ2-3	.	TRBV5-4	ASSDPRASSGGVDTQY
15	TRBJ2-7	once	TRBV27	ASSSRGLQGAGYEQY
12	TRBJ2-7	once	TRBV4-1	ASSQDRFGDEQY
14	TRBJ1-1	.	TRBV27	ASSSSGITGNTEAF
12	TRBJ1-5	few	TRBV2	ASSATKVNQPQH
14	TRBJ1-1	.	TRBV19	ASSIALGQGGTEAF
13	TRBJ1-1	.	TRBV27	ASSWTGTPSTEAF
13	TRBJ2-7	few	TRBV6-1	ASSGPGQALYEQY
17	TRBJ1-5	.	TRBV28	ASRTTGTLPALSNQPQH
18	TRBJ2-1	few	TRBV4-1	ASSQDRGEGEGWTYNEQF
15	TRBJ2-7	.	TRBV6-4	ASSELAGGPYSYEQY
13	TRBJ1-1	.	TRBV11-2	ASSLGGDRGAEAF
13	TRBJ2-7	medium-sized	TRBV5-1	ASSFTQGGFDEQY
12	TRBJ1-1	.	TRBV4-3	ASSQDGTGAEAF
16	TRBJ2-1	.	TRBV19	ASSIDLGEQGPGNEQF
13	TRBJ2-5	.	TRBV7-9	ASSLGTIDQETQY
18	TRBJ2-2	.	TRBV2	ASSDYWGQGALMGTGELF
11	TRBJ2-7	.	TRBV30	AWSVGGSYEQY
13	TRBJ1-4	.	TRBV27	ASSLSGQNNEKLF
12	TRBJ2-1	.	TRBV6-5	ASSSLAGGNEQF
14	TRBJ2-1	.	TRBV6-5	ASSYGRAGGENEQF
11	TRBJ1-1	.	TRBV28	ASSYGTYTEAF
12	TRBJ1-5	few	TRBV13	ASSLGTGTQPQH
12	TRBJ2-7	few	TRBV7-7	ASSFGTGTYEQY
15	TRBJ2-7	.	TRBV4-1	ASSQDRQGGYSYEQY
12	TRBJ1-5	.	TRBV7-9	ASSSSPGVQPQH
13	TRBJ1-2	.	TRBV2	ASSGDRDRNYGYT
10	TRBJ2-2	once	TRBV9	ASSTSGSSVF
11	TRBJ2-1	.	TRBV27	ASSLSSYNEQF
11	TRBJ2-2	.	TRBV29-1	SVGHANTGELF
11	TRBJ2-7	.	TRBV28	ASRQGISYEQY
13	TRBJ2-1	.	TRBV7-3	ASSPGLAGYNEQF
12	TRBJ1-1	.	TRBV11-2	ASSSPGSIPGAF
15	TRBJ1-6	.	TRBV7-8	ASRHGTGEAYNSPLH
13	TRBJ2-7	.	TRBV9	ASSVEGLVGYEQY
13	TRBJ2-5	medium-sized	TRBV15	AARPGTGGFETQY
12	TRBJ2-7	once	TRBV19	ASSTPGQFYEQY
11	TRBJ2-7	.	TRBV30	AWSVGTAYEQY
12	TRBJ2-2	.	TRBV18	ASMLVPNTGELF
15	TRBJ2-3	.	TRBV5-1	ASSLAQAGGPRDTQY
15	TRBJ1-1	.	TRBV5-1	ASSLANRMRGNTEAF
13	TRBJ1-2	.	TRBV4-1	ASSPSTGNLYGYT
11	TRBJ2-5	.	TRBV27	ASSFIDQETQY